The 2 T cell receptor beta chains listed next were all sequenced from one sample in a study of response to subunit inactivated influenza vaccine. Via MiXCR, TCRdb re-called the RT-PCR reads, giving one row per CDR3 protein. This sample has some 500,000 distinct CDR3 sequences, with around 25% found just once. Sequencing was performed on CD4+ T cells sorted from PBMCs, taken roughly 5 days after vaccination. Source of these receptors: a man aged 50 to 59 who received an inactivated influenza vaccine.

Written as DNA, the CDR3 is TGCGCCAGCAGGGCCCCGACCGGTGCAACTAATGAAAAACTGTTTTTT. Encoded protein: CASRAPTGATNEKLFF. J is TRBJ1-4 and V is TRBV5-1; D uncertain. With 5 bases removed from V and 0 bases from J, the gap between germline ends came to 14 bases. Germline assignment: CDR1 SGHRS and CDR2 YFSETQ. CDR3 length: 16 amino acids.

This chain uses TRBV7-9 with TRBJ1-4; D uncertain. Trimming took off 5 bases at V and 4 bases at J, with 14 bases between the two ends. The CDR3 length is 15 residues. Germline V gene lookup returns CDR1 SEHNR and CDR2 FQNEAQ (reference sequence). The CDR3: CASSDSRHNNEKLFF. The CDR3 DNA follows: TGTGCCAGCAGCGACTCGAGGCATAATAATGAAAAACTGTTTTTT.